Sequencing of this TCR beta chain was carried out in a study of CXCR3-negative and CXCR3-positive naive CD8 T cells. Notes on the study in general: TRB CDR3s of CXCR3-positive naive cells were more hydrophobic than those of CXCR3-negative naive cells. For memory CD8+ cells diversity was much lower, but both naive subsets had comparably high diversity. With respect to TRBV-TRBJ usage, naive CXCR3-negative and CXCR3-positive cells were similar; memory differed.

Cells that were CD45RO-CCR7+CD27+CD95- constituted naive CD8+ T cells. Germline-derived CDR1 and CDR2 are MDHEN and SYDVKM. The CDR3 contains 17 residues. Regarding this clonotype: Its antigen is undetermined.

TRB cDNA was prepared as libraries by UMI-labeled 5' RACE. Using the 5' RACE reads, TCRdb records one entry per CDR3 protein without DNA. Recorded here are roughly 93,000 distinct CDR3 sequences; the top ten clones represent 0.95% to 1.4%. The TCR was taken from a human donor in good health. Some clones in this sample may be carry-over from other donors' samples. The chain carries TRBV28 and TRBJ2-5; TCRdb's D gene call, TRBD1, goes unchecked for lack of DNA. Source material: naive CXCR3+ CD8+ T cells from blood. Subset indicated: CD45RO-CCR7+CD27+CD95- naive CD8+ T cells expressing CXCR3 (TNR3+). The CDR3 loop is CASSYPTGQGQQETQYF.